The clone carrying this T cell receptor (beta chain) was detected ten times or more. The data derive from a study of CD8 T cells in ankylosing spondylitis. V was clipped by 5 bases and J by 5 bases, with 16 bases between them. The V gene's germline CDR1 is LGHDT and CDR2 YNNKEL (reference sequence). This CDR3 has 15 residues. Molecular-barcoded quantitative 5'-RACE produced these TCR beta libraries. From the 5' RACE reads, TCRdb called clonotypes with MiXCR, one entry per CDR3 protein. The profile shows 180,000 or so distinct CDR3 sequences, around 10% of them singletons. This TCR was sampled from a male donor with ankylosing spondylitis or in good health (not recorded which). The chain couples TRBV3-1 to TRBJ2-1; possible D gene TRBD1, 5 bases. The material sequenced was blood, either unsorted or a sorted T cell fraction (not recorded which). The CDR3 sequence is CASSAPIQVNNEQFF. DNA for the CDR3: TGTGCCAGCAGCGCGCCCATACAGGTTAACAATGAGCAGTTCTTC.